This T cell receptor beta chain was sequenced for a study of cytomegalovirus exposure and HLA in healthy donors. About the research overall: Drawn from HLA-typed donors, approximately 86 million unique TCRs were held in an early data release.

General study findings and limits: Sequencing likely generated an artifact that appeared as a cluster of highly shared sequence variants. A few V segments could not be told apart, such as TRBV6-2 and TRBV6-3, and were left out.

The PCR made use of 60 Vbeta and 13 Jbeta primers. Generated by immunoSEQ multiplex PCR, the TCRdb table keeps only in-frame clones and is missing some. The sample data list roughly 71,000 clones. With respect to this clone: Its cognate antigen is unknown.

Germline V gene lookup returns CDR1 SEHNR and CDR2 FQNEAQ (reference sequence). J gave up 1 base and V 2 bases, and 13 bases lay outside the gene matches. This CDR3 comprises 18 residues. The specimen sequenced was PBMCs. The clonotype was recovered from a woman in her forties in good health and CMV-seropositive. V gene TRBV7-9 combines with J gene TRBJ1-2, with 7 bases fitting TRBD1. In DNA, the CDR3 is TGTGCCAGCAGCTTAAAAAGTTCGAGGGGGCAGGGTAACTATGGCTACACCTTC. Its protein product is CASSLKSSRGQGNYGYTF. The whole variable domain, remainder taken from reference TRBV7-9 and TRBJ1-2, is DTGVSQNPRHKITKRGQNVTFRCDPISEHNRLYWYRQTLGQGPEFLTYFQNEAQLEKSRLLSDRFSAERPKGSFSTLEIQRTEQGDSAMYLCASSLKSSRGQGNYGYTFGSGTRLTVV.